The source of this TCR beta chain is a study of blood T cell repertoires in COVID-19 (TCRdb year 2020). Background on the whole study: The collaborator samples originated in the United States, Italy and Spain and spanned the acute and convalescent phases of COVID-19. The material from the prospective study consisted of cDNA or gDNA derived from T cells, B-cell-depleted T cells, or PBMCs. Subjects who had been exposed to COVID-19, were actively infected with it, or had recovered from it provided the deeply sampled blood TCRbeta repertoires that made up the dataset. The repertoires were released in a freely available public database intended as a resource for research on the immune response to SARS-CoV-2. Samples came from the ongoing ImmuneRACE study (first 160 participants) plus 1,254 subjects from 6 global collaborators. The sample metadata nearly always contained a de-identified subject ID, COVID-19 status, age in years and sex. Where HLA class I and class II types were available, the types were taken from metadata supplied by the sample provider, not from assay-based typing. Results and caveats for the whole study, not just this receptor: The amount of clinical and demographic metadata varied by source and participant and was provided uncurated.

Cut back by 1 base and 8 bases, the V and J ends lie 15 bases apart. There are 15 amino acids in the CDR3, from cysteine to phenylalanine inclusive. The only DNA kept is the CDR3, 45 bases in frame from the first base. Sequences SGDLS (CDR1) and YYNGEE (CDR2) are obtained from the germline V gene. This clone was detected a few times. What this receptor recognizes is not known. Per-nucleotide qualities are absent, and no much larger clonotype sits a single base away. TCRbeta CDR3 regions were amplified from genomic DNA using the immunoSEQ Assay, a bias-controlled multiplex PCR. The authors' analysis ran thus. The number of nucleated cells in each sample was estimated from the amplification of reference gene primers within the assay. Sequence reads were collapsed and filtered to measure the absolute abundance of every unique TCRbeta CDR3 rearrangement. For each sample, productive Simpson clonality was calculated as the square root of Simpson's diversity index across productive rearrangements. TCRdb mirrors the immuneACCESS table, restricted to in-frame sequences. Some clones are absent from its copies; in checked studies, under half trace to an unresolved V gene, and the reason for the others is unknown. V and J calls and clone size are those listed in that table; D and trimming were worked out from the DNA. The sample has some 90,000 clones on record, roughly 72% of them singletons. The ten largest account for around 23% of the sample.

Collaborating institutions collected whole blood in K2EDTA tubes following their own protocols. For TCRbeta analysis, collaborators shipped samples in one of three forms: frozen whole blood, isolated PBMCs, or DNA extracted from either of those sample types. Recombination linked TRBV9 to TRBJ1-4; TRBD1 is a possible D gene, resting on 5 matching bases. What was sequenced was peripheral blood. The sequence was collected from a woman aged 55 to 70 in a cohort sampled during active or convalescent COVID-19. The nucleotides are TGTGCCAGCAGCGTAAGTCCCGGGGGAGGAGAAAAACTGTTTTTT. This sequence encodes CASSVSPGGGEKLFF.